This T cell receptor beta chain was retrieved from a study of T cell responses to AZD1222 COVID-19 vaccine. Germline CDR1 and CDR2: LGHDT and YNNKEL (reference sequence). The CDR3 sequence is 16 residues long. Trimming stripped 0 bases from V and 1 base from J, with 11 bases between. Profiled with immunoSEQ multiplex PCR; TCRdb holds only in-frame clones, not every one. The table records tens of thousands of clones, 85% of them present only once. The clonotype comes from an adult who received the AZD1222 COVID-19 vaccine. V and J are TRBV3-1 (or the pseudogene TRBV3-2) and TRBJ2-3; tentative D call: TRBD1 (5 bases). Sample: peripheral blood, taken 28 days after the second AZD1222 dose. CDR3 bases: TGTGCCAGCAGCCAAGAACTCCAGGGTGGCACAGATACGCAGTATTTT. Its translation: CASSQELQGGTDTQYF.